The 2 T cell receptor beta chains below all came from one sample that was sequenced in a study of T cells in Graves' hyperthyroidism and ophthalmopathy. RNA transcripts provided the source from which TCR beta CDR3 regions were amplified. An initial round of RT-PCR targeting the TCR CDR3 relied on the HTBI primer set. Each CDR3 protein gets one entry after TCRdb re-called the multiplex PCR reads with MiXCR. Of some 300,000 distinct CDR3 sequences in the sample, around 17% were seen once. The sample consisted of blood. These receptors were taken from a man aged 25 to 40 with Graves' hyperthyroidism.

This clonotype was counted many times. V usage is TRBV5-1 and J usage is TRBJ2-3; unclear D gene. The CDR3 length is 13 residues. Germline values: CDR1 SGHRS, CDR2 YFSETQ. V dropped 5 bases and J dropped 2 bases, with 9 bases sitting between them. CDR3: CASSSVPTDTQYF. CDR3 nucleotides: TGCGCCAGCAGTTCTGTCCCCACAGATACGCAGTATTTT.

The chain employs TRBV28 and TRBJ2-7, with a tentative D call TRBD1 (7 bases). This CDR3 contains 15 residues. V shed 5 bases and J shed 4 bases, with 18 bases lying between them. The germline V gene encodes CDR1 MDHEN and CDR2 SYDVKM. This chain's CDR3 is CASSPGGGQVYEQYF. The CDR3 DNA sequence: TGTGCCAGCAGTCCCGGGGGTGGACAGGTATACGAGCAGTACTTC.